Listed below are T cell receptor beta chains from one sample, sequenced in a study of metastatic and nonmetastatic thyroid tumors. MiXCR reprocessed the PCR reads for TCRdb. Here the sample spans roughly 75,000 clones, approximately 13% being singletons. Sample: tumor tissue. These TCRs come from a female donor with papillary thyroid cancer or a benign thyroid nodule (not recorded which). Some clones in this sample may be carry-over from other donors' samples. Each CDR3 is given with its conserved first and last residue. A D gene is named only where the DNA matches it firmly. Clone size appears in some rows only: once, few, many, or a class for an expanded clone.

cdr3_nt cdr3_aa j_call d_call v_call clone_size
TGTGCCATCAAGACAGAGAGTAATTCACCCCTCCACTTT CAIKTESNSPLHF TRBJ1-6 . TRBV10-3 many
TGCAGTGCTACCACACCGGGACTAGCGGAGGACAATGAGCAGTTCTTC CSATTPGLAEDNEQFF TRBJ2-1 TRBD2 TRBV20-1 many
TGTGCCAGCAGCCGAAGCGGTAAGCAAGATACGCAGTATTTT CASSRSGKQDTQYF TRBJ2-3 . TRBV25-1 many
TGTGCCAGCAGCTCCAAAACCTACAGACAGGGGGGAAGCTCCTATAATTCACCCCTCCACTTT CASSSKTYRQGGSSYNSPLHF TRBJ1-6 TRBD1 TRBV11-2 .
TGTGCCAGCAGTCCAAGACTAGCGGGAGTCCACGAGCAGTACTTC CASSPRLAGVHEQYF TRBJ2-7 TRBD2 TRBV11-3 many
TGTGCCAGCAGTGAAGTTGCAGATACGCAGTATTTT CASSEVADTQYF TRBJ2-3 . TRBV6-1 many
TGCAGTGCTAGGGGGAGGGTTAAATACAATGAGCAGTTCTTC CSARGRVKYNEQFF TRBJ2-1 TRBD2 TRBV20-1 many
TGCAGTGCTACGGGCCGCGGCTGTTTCACAGATACGCAGTATTTT CSATGRGCFTDTQYF TRBJ2-3 . TRBV20-1 .
TGTGCCAGCAGCTGGAGGGGGGGGGCCACAGATACGCAGTATTTT CASSWRGGATDTQYF TRBJ2-3 . TRBV5-8 .
TGTGCCTCCTCCGGCGTCAAGCAGTACTTC CASSGVKQYF TRBJ2-7 . TRBV28 many
TGCAGTGGGGACAGGTGGATGAATCAGCCCCAGCATTTT CSGDRWMNQPQHF TRBJ1-5 TRBD1 TRBV20-1 .
TGTGCCAGCAGCCTTCGACAGGGACCCTACGAGCAGTACTTC CASSLRQGPYEQYF TRBJ2-7 TRBD1 TRBV11-3 .
TGTGCCAGCTCACCACTTGGTGGCGAGCAGTACTTC CASSPLGGEQYF TRBJ2-7 . TRBV6-1 .
TGTGCCAGCAGCTTCAGCGGGAGGGCCTGGGACGAGCAGTACTTC CASSFSGRAWDEQYF TRBJ2-7 TRBD2 TRBV11-2 many
TGCGCCAGCAGCTTGGGAGGGCTGGTCACACATACGCAGTATTTT CASSLGGLVTHTQYF TRBJ2-3 . TRBV5-1 .
TGTGCCAGCAGGCCGGGGGGGGAGGTTAAGGGCTACACCTTC CASRPGGEVKGYTF TRBJ1-2 . TRBV28 many
TGTGCCAGCAGTCTCGGGACGGTCACAGATACGCAGTATTTT CASSLGTVTDTQYF TRBJ2-3 . TRBV12-3/TRBV12-4 many
TGTGCCACCAGCAGAGATTCGCGGAGCAATCAGCCCCAGCATTTT CATSRDSRSNQPQHF TRBJ1-5 . TRBV15 many
TGCAGTGCCCCCGGGACAGGGGGTCTGGGGGGAAACAATGAGCAGTTCTTC CSAPGTGGLGGNNEQFF TRBJ2-1 TRBD1 TRBV20-1 many
TGTGCCAGTAGTATGCAAGACCGGGAGCTGTTTTTT CASSMQDRELFF TRBJ2-2 . TRBV19 many
TGCAGTGCTAGGGACCACAGGGGCGGGGGAACAGATACGCAGTATTTT CSARDHRGGGTDTQYF TRBJ2-3 . TRBV20-1 many
TGTGCCAGCAGCCAGACATCACCGCAGCCCCAGCATTTT CASSQTSPQPQHF TRBJ1-5 . TRBV6-1 many
TGTGCCAGCATCTTAACGACAGGGGCCGACGTAATCCGGACGCAGTATTTT CASILTTGADVIRTQYF TRBJ2-3 TRBD1 TRBV7-3 .
TGTGCCAGCAGCTTAGTTCCAGACGAGCAGTTCTTC CASSLVPDEQFF TRBJ2-1 . TRBV11-3 .
TGTGCCAGCAGCTCTCGGGGGTGGGGCGAGCAGTACTTC CASSSRGWGEQYF TRBJ2-7 . TRBV27 many
TGCAGTGCTAGCCGGGGCCCCACAGATACGCAGTATTTT CSASRGPTDTQYF TRBJ2-3 . TRBV20-1 many
TGCAGTGCTAGAGATACCAGGGGGCCAAACTATGGCTACACCTTC CSARDTRGPNYGYTF TRBJ1-2 TRBD1 TRBV20-1 many
TGTGCCAGCAGCCCCTTGGTGCGGGTGGAGCAGTTCTTC CASSPLVRVEQFF TRBJ2-1 . TRBV11-2 many
TGTGCCAGCAGCTCCGTCCTACCTCAAGAGACCCAGTACTTC CASSSVLPQETQYF TRBJ2-5 . TRBV7-9 many
TGTGCCAGCCTTCTTACGAACACCGGGGAGCTGTTTTTT CASLLTNTGELFF TRBJ2-2 . TRBV28 many
TGCGCCAGCGGGGACTTCCGGTACGAGCAGTACTTC CASGDFRYEQYF TRBJ2-7 . TRBV10-2 many
TGTGCCAGCAGTGAGAGTCGGGGTTCTGGAAACACCCTATATTTT CASSESRGSGNTLYF TRBJ1-3 . TRBV6-1 .
TGTGCCTGGAGAGCGGGAGGTCTCAATGAGCAGTTCTTC CAWRAGGLNEQFF TRBJ2-1 TRBD2 TRBV30 many
TGTGCCTGGAGTTCCTGGGGCGGGCGGAGTGGAAACACCATATATTTT CAWSSWGGRSGNTIYF TRBJ1-3 . TRBV30 many
TGCAGTGCTAGAGATTCGGGGGACAGGTATGCACCCCAGCATTTT CSARDSGDRYAPQHF TRBJ1-5 TRBD1 TRBV20-1 many
TGCGCCAGCAGCAGGACACCTGAGGAGCCCCAGCATTTT CASSRTPEEPQHF TRBJ1-5 . TRBV5-1 many
TGTGCCAGCAGCTTCCCGGGACACATCTACGAGCAGTACTTC CASSFPGHIYEQYF TRBJ2-7 . TRBV11-2 many
TGTGCCAGTAGTCTACGACCGGGCTATGAGCAGTTCTTC CASSLRPGYEQFF TRBJ2-1 . TRBV19 many
TGTGCTAGCAGCTTAGGGGGACAGGGGAAGCAGTACTTC CASSLGGQGKQYF TRBJ2-7 TRBD1 TRBV7-7 many
TGTGCCAGCTACCGCCGCAGGGGGTGGGACAACAATGAGCAGTTCTTC CASYRRRGWDNNEQFF TRBJ2-1 TRBD1 TRBV12-3/TRBV12-4 many
TGTGCCAGCAGCGTGAGTTGGAGAGGTGAGCAGTTCTTC CASSVSWRGEQFF TRBJ2-1 . TRBV9 many
TGTGCCAGCAGCCAGGACAGGGAAGGAGATACGCAGTATTTT CASSQDREGDTQYF TRBJ2-3 TRBD1 TRBV11-1 many
TGTGCCAGCAAAGGCGAGGCGAGGGGAACAGATACGCAGTATTTT CASKGEARGTDTQYF TRBJ2-3 . TRBV2 many
TGTGCCAGCAGCCCCGACAGGGTCCGAGATGGCTACACCTTC CASSPDRVRDGYTF TRBJ1-2 TRBD1 TRBV11-2 .
TGCAGCGTTGTAGGGCCACAGCAGTTCTTC CSVVGPQQFF TRBJ2-1 . TRBV29-1 many
TGTGCCAGGACATCTAGCGGGAGTGGGTACAATGAGCAGTTCTTC CARTSSGSGYNEQFF TRBJ2-1 TRBD2 TRBV19 many
TGTGCCAGTAGCCCCATACGTGAGAGCTACGAGCATTACTTC CASSPIRESYEHYF TRBJ2-7 . TRBV7-6 .
TGTGCCAGCAGTACGGGGGGGCCAGCCTACGAGCAGTACTTC CASSTGGPAYEQYF TRBJ2-7 TRBD2 TRBV28 many
TGTGCCAGCAGCTCCCGGGACCGAAAATCTGGCTACACCTTC CASSSRDRKSGYTF TRBJ1-2 . TRBV11-3 many
TGCAGTGCTAGATGGGCGGGAGCAGATACGCAGTATTTT CSARWAGADTQYF TRBJ2-3 TRBD2 TRBV20-1 many
TGTGCCAGCAGCGTTCGGGACACCTACACAGATACGCAGTATTTT CASSVRDTYTDTQYF TRBJ2-3 . TRBV9 many
TGTGCCAGCAGTGAGGTCAGTTACACAGATACGCAGTATTTT CASSEVSYTDTQYF TRBJ2-3 . TRBV2 many
TGTGCCAGTCGCTTAGGGGGGGGCCGGGCCACCAACTACACCTTC CASRLGGGRATNYTF TRBJ1-2 . TRBV19 many